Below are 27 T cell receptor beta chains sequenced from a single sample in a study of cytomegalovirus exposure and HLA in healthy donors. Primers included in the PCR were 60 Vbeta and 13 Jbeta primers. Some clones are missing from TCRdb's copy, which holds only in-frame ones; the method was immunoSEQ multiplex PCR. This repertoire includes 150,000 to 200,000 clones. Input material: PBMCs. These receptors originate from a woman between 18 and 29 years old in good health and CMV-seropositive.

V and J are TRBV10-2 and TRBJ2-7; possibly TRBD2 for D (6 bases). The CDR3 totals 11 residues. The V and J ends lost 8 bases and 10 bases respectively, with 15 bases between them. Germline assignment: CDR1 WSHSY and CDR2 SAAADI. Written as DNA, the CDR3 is TGCGCCAGCGAAGGGGACTTAGTCCAGTACTTC. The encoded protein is CASEGDLVQYF.

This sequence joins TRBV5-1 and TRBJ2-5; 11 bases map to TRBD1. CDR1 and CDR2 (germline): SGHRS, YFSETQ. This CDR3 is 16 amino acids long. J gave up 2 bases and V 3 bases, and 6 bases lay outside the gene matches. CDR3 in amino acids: CASSSGDRGSQETQYF. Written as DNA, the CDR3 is TGCGCCAGCAGCTCGGGGGACAGGGGGAGTCAAGAGACCCAGTACTTC.

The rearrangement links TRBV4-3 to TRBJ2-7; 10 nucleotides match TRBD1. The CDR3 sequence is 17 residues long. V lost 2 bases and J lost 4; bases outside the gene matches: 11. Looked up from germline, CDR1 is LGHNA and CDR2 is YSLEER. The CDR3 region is CASSQTHSGQGVYEQYF. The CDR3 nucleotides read TGCGCCAGCAGCCAAACGCATTCCGGACAGGGGGTATACGAGCAGTACTTC.

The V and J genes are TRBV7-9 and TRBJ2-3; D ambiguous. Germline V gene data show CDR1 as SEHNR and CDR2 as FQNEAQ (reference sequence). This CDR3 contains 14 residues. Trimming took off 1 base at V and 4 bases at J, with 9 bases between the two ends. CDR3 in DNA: TGTGCCAGCAGCTTAGTTTCAGGCGCAGATACGCAGTATTTT. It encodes CASSLVSGADTQYF. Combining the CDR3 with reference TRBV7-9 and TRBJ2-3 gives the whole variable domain DTGVSQNPRHKITKRGQNVTFRCDPISEHNRLYWYRQTLGQGPEFLTYFQNEAQLEKSRLLSDRFSAERPKGSFSTLEIQRTEQGDSAMYLCASSLVSGADTQYFGPGTRLTVL.

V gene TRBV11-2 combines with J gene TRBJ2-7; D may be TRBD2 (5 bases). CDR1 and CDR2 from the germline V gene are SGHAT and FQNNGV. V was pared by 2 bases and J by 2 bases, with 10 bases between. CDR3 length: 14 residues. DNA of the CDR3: TGTGCCAGCAGCTTAAGCGGTGGGGCCTACGAGCAGTACTTC. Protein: CASSLSGGAYEQYF.

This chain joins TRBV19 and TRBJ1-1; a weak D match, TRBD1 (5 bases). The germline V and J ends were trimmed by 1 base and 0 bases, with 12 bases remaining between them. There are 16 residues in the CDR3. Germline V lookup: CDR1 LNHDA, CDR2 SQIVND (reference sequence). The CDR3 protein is CASSIGRTLVNTEAFF. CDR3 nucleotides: TGTGCCAGTAGTATAGGAAGGACACTCGTGAACACTGAAGCTTTCTTT.

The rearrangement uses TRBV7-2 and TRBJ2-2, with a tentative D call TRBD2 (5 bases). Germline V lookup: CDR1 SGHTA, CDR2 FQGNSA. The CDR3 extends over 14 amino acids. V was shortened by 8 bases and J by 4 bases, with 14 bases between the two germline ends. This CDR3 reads CASSGRGTTGELFF. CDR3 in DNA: TGTGCCAGCTCGGGTCGGGGAACCACCGGGGAGCTGTTTTTT.

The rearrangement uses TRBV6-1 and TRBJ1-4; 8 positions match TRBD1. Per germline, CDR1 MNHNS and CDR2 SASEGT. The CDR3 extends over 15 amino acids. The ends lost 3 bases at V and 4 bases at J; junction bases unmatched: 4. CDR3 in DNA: TGTGCCAGCAGTGACCCGGGACAGGTTAATGAAAAACTGTTTTTT. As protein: CASSDPGQVNEKLFF.

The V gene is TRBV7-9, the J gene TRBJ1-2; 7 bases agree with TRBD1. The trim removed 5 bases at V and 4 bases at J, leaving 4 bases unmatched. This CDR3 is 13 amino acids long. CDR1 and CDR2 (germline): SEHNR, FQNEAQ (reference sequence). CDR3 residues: CASSPGGSYGYTF. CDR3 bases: TGTGCCAGCAGCCCAGGGGGGAGCTATGGCTACACCTTC.

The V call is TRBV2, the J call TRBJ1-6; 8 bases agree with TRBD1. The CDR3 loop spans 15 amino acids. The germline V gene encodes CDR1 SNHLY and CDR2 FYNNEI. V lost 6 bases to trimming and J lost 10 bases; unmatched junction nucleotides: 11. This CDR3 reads CASRGTGGIGSPLHF. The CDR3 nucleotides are TGTGCCAGCAGGGGTACAGGGGGGATAGGGTCACCCCTCCACTTT. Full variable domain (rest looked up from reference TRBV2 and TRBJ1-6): EPEVTQTPSHQVTQMGQEVILRCVPISNHLYFYWYRQILGQKVEFLVSFYNNEISEKSEIFDDQFSVERPDGSNFTLKIRSTKLEDSAMYFCASRGTGGIGSPLHFGNGTRLTVT.

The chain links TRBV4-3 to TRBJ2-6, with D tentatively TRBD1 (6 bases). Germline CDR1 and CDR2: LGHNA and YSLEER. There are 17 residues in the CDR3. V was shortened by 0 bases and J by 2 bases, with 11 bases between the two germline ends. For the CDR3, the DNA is TGCGCCAGCAGCCAAGATTTAGGGGGAACTGGGGCCAACGTCCTGACTTTC. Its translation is CASSQDLGGTGANVLTF.

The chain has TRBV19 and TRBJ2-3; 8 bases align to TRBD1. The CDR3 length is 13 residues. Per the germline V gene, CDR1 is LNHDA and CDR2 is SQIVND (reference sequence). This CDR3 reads CGSRQGFTDTQYF. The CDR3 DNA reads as TGTGGGAGCAGACAGGGGTTTACAGATACGCAGTATTTT.

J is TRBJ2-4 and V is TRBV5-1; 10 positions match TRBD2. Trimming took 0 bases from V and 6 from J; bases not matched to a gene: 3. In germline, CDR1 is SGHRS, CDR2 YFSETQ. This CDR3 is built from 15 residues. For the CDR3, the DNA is TGCGCCAGCAGCTTGGCACTAGCGGGGAGAAACATTCAGTACTTC. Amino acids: CASSLALAGRNIQYF.

The CDR3 nucleotides read TGTGCCAGCAGCTTAGAGGCGGGGATAGACTCCTACAATGAGCAGTTCTTC. It translates to CASSLEAGIDSYNEQFF. V and J are TRBV7-6 and TRBJ2-1; D is possibly TRBD2 (6 bases). The V gene lost 1 base and the J gene lost 0 bases, with 13 bases spanning the gap. CDR3 size: 17 residues. Germline V gene sequence: CDR1 SGHVS, CDR2 FNYEAQ.

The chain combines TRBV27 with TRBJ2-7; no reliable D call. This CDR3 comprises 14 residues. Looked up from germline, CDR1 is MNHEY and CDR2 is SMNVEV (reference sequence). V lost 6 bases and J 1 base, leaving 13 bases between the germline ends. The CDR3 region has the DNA TGTGCCAGCAGCGCCCCCCGGGTTTCCTACGAGCAGTACTTC. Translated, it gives CASSAPRVSYEQYF.

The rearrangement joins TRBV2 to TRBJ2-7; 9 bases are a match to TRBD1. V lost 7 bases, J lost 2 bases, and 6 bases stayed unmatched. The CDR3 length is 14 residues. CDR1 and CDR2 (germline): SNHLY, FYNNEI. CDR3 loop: CASTHRGQPYEQYF. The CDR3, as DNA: TGTGCCAGCACTCACAGGGGGCAGCCCTACGAGCAGTACTTC.

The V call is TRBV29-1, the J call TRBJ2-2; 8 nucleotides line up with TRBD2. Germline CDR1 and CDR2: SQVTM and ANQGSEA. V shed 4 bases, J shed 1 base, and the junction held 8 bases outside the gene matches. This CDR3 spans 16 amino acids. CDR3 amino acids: CSVVPGGGKNTGELFF. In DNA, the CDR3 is TGCAGCGTTGTACCCGGCGGGGGGAAGAACACCGGGGAGCTGTTTTTT.

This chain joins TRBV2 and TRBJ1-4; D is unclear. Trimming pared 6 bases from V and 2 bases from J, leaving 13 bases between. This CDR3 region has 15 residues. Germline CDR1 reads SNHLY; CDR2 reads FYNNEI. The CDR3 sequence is CASRHRGSTNEKLFF. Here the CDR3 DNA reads TGTGCCAGCAGACACCGGGGATCGACTAATGAAAAACTGTTTTTT.

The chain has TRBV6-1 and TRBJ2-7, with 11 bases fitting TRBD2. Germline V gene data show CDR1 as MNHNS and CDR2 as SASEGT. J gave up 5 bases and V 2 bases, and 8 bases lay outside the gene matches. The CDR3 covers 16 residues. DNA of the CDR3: TGTGCCAGCAGTGAAACCACTCTAGCGGGAGGTAACGAGCAGTACTTC. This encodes CASSETTLAGGNEQYF.

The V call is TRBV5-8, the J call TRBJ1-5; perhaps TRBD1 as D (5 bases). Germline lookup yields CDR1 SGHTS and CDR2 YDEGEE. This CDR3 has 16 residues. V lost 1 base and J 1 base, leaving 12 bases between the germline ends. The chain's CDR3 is CASSLQGGWSNQPQHF. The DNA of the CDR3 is TGTGCCAGCAGCTTGCAGGGCGGTTGGAGCAATCAGCCCCAGCATTTT.

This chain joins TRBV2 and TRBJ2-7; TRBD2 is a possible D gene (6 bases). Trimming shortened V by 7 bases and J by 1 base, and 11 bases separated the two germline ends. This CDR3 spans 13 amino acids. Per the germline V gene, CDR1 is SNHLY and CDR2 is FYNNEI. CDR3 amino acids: CASIAANSYEQYF. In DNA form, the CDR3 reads TGTGCCAGCATAGCGGCGAATTCCTACGAGCAGTACTTC.

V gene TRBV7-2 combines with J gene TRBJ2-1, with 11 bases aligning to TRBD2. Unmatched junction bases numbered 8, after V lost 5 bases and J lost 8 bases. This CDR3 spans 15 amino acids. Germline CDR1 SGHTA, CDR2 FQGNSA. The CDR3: CASSGDSGRAHEQFF. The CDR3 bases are TGTGCCAGCAGCGGTGATAGCGGGAGGGCCCATGAGCAGTTCTTC.

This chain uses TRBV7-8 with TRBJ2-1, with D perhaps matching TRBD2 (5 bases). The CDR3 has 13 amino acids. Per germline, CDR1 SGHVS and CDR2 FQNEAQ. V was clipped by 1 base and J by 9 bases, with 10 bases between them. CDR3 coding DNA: TGTGCCAGCAGCTTAGGTCGGGATGCTGAGCAGTTCTTC. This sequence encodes CASSLGRDAEQFF.

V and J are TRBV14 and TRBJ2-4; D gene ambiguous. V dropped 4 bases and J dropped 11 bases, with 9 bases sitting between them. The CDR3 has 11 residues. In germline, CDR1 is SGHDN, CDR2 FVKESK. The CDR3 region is CASSRGEVQYF. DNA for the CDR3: TGTGCCAGCAGCCGTGGAGAAGTTCAGTACTTC.

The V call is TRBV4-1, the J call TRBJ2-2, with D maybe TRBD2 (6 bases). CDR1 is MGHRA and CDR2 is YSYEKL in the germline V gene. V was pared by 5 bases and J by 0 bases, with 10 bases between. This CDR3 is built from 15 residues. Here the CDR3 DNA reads TGCGCCAGCAGCTTCGGGAGTACGAACACCGGGGAGCTGTTTTTT. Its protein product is CASSFGSTNTGELFF.

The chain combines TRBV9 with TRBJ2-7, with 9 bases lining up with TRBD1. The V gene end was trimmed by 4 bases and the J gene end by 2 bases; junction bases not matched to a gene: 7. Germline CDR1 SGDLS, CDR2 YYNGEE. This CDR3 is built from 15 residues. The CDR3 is CASSLRTGDPYEQYF. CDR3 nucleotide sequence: TGTGCCAGCAGCCTTCGGACAGGGGACCCCTACGAGCAGTACTTC.

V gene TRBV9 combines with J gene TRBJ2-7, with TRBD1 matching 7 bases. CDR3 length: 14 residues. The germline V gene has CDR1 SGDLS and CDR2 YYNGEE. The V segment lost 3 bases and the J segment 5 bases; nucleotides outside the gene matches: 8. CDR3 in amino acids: CASSGYRGFNEQYF. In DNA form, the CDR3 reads TGTGCCAGCAGCGGATACAGGGGCTTTAACGAGCAGTACTTC.